Listed below are T cell receptor beta chains from one sample, sequenced in a study of T cells of healthy individuals. TCRdb passed the 5' RACE reads through MiXCR, listing each CDR3 protein once. Of around 100,000 distinct CDR3 sequences listed, roughly 15% are singletons. The source of these receptors is a human donor in good health. The CDR3 runs from the conserved cysteine through the conserved F or W. The D gene is left open where the match is weak. Rows may omit the clone size; those that give it use once, few, many or a size class.

length: 13
D: TRBD1
V: TRBV12-3/TRBV12-4
size: -
J: TRBJ2-7
CDR3: CASTEATGYEQYF
DNA: TGTGCCAGCACCGAAGCGACAGGGTACGAGCAGTACTTC

length: 14
D: TRBD1
V: TRBV19
size: many
J: TRBJ1-1
CDR3: CASSMGQGIYEAFF
DNA: TGTGCCAGTAGCATGGGACAGGGGATTTATGAAGCTTTCTTT

length: 12
D: -
V: TRBV2
size: -
J: TRBJ2-5
CDR3: CANGWGGETQYF
DNA: TGTGCCAACGGATGGGGTGGAGAGACCCAGTACTTC

length: 13
D: TRBD1
V: TRBV6-2/TRBV6-3
size: once
J: TRBJ2-1
CDR3: CASSWDSHNEQFF
DNA: TGTGCCAGCAGTTGGGACAGCCACAATGAGCAGTTCTTC

length: 20
D: -
V: TRBV5-1
size: -
J: TRBJ2-7
CDR3: CARDSALYLCASSLYYEQYF
DNA: -

length: 16
D: -
V: TRBV29-1
size: few
J: TRBJ2-5
CDR3: CSVYLLASPGQETQYF
DNA: TGCAGCGTTTATTTGTTGGCTAGCCCGGGGCAAGAGACCCAGTACTTC

length: 16
D: -
V: TRBV20-1
size: many
J: TRBJ2-7
CDR3: CSARGSISLDRYEQYF
DNA: TGCAGTGCTAGGGGGAGCATTTCCCTCGATAGGTACGAGCAGTACTTC

length: 14
D: -
V: TRBV6-6
size: few
J: TRBJ1-1
CDR3: CASSSNVGGTEAFF
DNA: TGTGCCAGCAGCTCCAACGTGGGGGGCACTGAAGCTTTCTTT

length: 14
D: -
V: TRBV5-1
size: many
J: TRBJ2-4
CDR3: CASSRGEAKNIQYF
DNA: TGCGCCAGCAGTAGGGGGGAGGCCAAAAACATTCAGTACTTC

length: 15
D: TRBD1
V: TRBV6-1
size: few
J: TRBJ2-3
CDR3: CASSEGTGHTDTQYF
DNA: TGTGCCAGCAGTGAAGGGACAGGGCACACAGATACGCAGTATTTT